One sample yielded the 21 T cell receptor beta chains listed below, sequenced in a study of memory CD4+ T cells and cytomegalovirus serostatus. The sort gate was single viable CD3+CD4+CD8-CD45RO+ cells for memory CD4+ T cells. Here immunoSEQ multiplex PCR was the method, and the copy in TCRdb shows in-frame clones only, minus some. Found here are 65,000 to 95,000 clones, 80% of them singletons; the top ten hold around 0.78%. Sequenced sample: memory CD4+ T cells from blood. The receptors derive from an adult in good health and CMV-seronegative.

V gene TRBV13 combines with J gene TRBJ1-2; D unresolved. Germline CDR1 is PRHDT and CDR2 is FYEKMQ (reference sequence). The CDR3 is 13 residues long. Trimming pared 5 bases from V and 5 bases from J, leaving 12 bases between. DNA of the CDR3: TGTGCCAGCAGCGCCGCACACGGATATGGCTACACCTTC. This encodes CASSAAHGYGYTF.

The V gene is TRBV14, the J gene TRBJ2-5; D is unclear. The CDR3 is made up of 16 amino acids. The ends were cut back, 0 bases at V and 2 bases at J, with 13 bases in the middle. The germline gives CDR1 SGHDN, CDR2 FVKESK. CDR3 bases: TGTGCCAGCAGCCAAGATTTTGACCTAATACAAGAGACCCAGTACTTC. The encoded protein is CASSQDFDLIQETQYF.

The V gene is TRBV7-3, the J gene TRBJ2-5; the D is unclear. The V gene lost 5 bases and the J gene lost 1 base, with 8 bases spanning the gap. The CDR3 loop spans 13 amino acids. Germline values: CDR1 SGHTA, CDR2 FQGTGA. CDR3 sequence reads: CASSRDPQETQYF. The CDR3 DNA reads TGTGCCAGCAGCCGCGACCCCCAAGAGACCCAGTACTTC.

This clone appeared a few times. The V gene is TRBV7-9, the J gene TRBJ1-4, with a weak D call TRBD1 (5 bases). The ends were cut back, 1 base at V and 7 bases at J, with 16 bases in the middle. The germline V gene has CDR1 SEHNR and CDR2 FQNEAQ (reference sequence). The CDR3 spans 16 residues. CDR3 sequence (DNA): TGTGCCAGCAGCTTAGGAGACCACAAGGGGAGTGAAAAACTGTTTTTT. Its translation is CASSLGDHKGSEKLFF.

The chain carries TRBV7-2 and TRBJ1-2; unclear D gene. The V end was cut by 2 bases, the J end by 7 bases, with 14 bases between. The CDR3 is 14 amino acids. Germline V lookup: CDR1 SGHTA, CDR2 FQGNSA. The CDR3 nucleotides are TGTGCCAGCAGCTTAAGGGTCTCAGAGGCTGGCTACACCTTC. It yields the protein CASSLRVSEAGYTF.

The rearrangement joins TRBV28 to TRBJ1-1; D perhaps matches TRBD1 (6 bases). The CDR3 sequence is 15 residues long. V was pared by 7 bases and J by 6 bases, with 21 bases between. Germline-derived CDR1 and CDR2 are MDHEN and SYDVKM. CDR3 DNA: TGTGCCAGCATCCCCCGGGGGGCAGGGAGCCCTGAAGCTTTCTTT. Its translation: CASIPRGAGSPEAFF.

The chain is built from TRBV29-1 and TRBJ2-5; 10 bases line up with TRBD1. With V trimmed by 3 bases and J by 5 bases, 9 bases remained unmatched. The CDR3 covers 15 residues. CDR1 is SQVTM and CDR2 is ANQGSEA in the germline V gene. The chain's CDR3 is CSVDGSTGGEETQYF. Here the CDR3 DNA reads TGCAGCGTTGACGGTTCGACAGGGGGCGAGGAGACCCAGTACTTC.

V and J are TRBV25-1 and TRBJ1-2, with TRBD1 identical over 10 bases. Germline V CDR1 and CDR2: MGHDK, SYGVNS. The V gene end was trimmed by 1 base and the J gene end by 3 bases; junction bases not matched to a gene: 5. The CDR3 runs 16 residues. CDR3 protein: CASSEWRTGGDYGYTF. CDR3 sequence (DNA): TGTGCCAGCAGTGAATGGCGGACAGGGGGGGACTATGGCTACACCTTC.

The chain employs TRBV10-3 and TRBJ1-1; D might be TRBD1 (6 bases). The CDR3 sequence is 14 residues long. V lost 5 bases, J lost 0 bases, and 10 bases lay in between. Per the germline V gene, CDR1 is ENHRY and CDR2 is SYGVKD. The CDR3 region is CAISSGQMNTEAFF. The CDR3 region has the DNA TGTGCCATCAGTTCGGGACAAATGAACACTGAAGCTTTCTTT.

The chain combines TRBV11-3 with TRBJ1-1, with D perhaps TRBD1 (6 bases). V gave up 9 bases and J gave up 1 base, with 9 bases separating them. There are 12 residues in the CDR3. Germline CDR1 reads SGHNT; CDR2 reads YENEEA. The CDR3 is CASSTGNTEAFF. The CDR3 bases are TGTGCCAGTTCGACAGGGAACACTGAAGCTTTCTTT.

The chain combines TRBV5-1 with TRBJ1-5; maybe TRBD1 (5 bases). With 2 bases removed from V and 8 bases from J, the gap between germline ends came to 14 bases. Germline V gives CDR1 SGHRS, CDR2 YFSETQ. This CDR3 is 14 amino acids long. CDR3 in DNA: TGCGCCAGCAGCTTAGGTAGCCTAGGGGAGCCCCAGCATTTT. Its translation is CASSLGSLGEPQHF. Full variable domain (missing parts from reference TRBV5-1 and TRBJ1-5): KAGVTQTPRYLIKTRGQQVTLSCSPISGHRSVSWYQQTPGQGLQFLFEYFSETQRNKGNFPGRFSGRQFSNSRSEMNVSTLELGDSALYLCASSLGSLGEPQHFGDGTRLSIL.

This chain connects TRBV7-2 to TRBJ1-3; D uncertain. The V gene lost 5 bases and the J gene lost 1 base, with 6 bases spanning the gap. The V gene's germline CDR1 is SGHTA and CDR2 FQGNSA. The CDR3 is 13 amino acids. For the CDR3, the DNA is TGTGCCAGCAGCCCGTGGTCTGGAAACACCATATATTTT. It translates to CASSPWSGNTIYF.

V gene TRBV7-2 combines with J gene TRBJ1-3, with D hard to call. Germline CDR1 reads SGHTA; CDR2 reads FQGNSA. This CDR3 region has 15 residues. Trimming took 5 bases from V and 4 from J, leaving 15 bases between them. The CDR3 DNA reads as TGTGCCAGCAGCCGCTCAACAGCGGGGGGAAACACCATATATTTT. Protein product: CASSRSTAGGNTIYF.

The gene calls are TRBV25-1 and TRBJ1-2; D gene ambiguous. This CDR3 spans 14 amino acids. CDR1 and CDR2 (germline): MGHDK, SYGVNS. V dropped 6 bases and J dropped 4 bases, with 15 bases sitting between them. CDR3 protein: CASSPLGSTYGYTF. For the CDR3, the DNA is TGTGCCAGCAGCCCACTGGGCAGTACCTATGGCTACACCTTC.

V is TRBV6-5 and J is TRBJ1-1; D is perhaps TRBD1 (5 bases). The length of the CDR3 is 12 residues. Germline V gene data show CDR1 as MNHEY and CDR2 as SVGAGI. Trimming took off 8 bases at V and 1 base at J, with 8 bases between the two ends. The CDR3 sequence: CASLGQNTEAFF. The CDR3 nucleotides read TGTGCCAGCTTAGGACAGAACACTGAAGCTTTCTTT.

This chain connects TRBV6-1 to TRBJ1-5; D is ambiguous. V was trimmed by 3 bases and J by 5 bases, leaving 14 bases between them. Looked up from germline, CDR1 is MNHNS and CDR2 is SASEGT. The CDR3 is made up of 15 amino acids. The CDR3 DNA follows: TGTGCCAGCAGTGAGAATCGCCCAGAGGATCAGCCCCAGCATTTT. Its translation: CASSENRPEDQPQHF.

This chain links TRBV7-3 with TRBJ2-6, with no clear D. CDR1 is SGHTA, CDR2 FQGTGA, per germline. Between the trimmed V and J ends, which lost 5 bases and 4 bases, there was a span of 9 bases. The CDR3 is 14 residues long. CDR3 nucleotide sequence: TGTGCCAGCAGCCCCGGTTTCGGGGCCAACGTCCTGACTTTC. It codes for CASSPGFGANVLTF.

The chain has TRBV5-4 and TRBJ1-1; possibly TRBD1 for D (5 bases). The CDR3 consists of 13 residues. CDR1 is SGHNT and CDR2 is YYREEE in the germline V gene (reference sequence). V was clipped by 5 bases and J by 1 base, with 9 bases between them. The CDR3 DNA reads TGTGCCAGCAGGAGACAGCAGAACACTGAAGCTTTCTTT. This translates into CASRRQQNTEAFF.

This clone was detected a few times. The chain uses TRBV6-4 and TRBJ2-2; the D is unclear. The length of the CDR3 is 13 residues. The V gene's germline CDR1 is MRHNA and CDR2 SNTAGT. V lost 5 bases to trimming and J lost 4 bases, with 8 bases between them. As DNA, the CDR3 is TGTGCCAGCAGTACAGAACTCACCGGGGAGCTGTTTTTT. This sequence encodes CASSTELTGELFF.

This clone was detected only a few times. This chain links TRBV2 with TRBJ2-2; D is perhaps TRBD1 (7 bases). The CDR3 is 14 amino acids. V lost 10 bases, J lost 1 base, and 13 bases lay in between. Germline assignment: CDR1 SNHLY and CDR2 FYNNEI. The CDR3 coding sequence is TGTGCCACCAGACAGGGAGGGAACACCGGGGAGCTGTTTTTT. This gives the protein CATRQGGNTGELFF.

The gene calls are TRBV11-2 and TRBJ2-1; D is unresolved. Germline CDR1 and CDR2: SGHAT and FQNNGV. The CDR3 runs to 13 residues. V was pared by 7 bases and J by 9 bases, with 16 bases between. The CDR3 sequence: CASTPSIDTEQFF. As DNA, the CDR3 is TGTGCCAGCACCCCCTCGATCGACACTGAGCAGTTCTTC.